Below are 15 T cell receptor beta chains sequenced from a single sample in a study of shared clonotypes between healthy human individuals (dated by TCRdb to between 2020 and 2021). To prepare the library, the immunoSEQ multiplex PCR assay was applied. TCRdb provides this immuneACCESS table in a form limited to in-frame rearrangements. Some clones are lacking; in checked studies, under half of them reflect an unresolved V gene, and why the rest are absent is not known. A total of 2.5 million or so clones appear in this sample, approximately 92% of them only once. Jointly, the top ten make up roughly 0.13% of the sample. Sequencing used naive CD4+ T cells sorted from blood. The intended sense of this specimen's cell subset or site label: CD45RA+ positively selected. These receptor sequences come from a man aged 18-30 years in good health.

The rearrangement joins TRBV4-3 to TRBJ1-1; D might be TRBD1 (6 bases). The CDR3 covers 15 residues. Trimming removed 0 bases from V and 5 bases from J, with 13 bases in between. Germline CDR1 reads LGHNA; CDR2 reads YSLEER. The CDR3 protein is CASSQDGGGRTEAFF. CDR3 nucleotide sequence: TGCGCCAGCAGCCAAGATGGGGGGGGGCGGACTGAAGCTTTCTTT.

This clone appeared a few times. This chain links TRBV11-1 with TRBJ1-2; no definite D call. V was pared by 3 bases and J by 8 bases, with 13 bases between. This CDR3 region has 13 residues. The germline gives CDR1 SGHAT, CDR2 FQDESV (reference sequence). The CDR3 DNA reads as TGTGCCAGCAGCTTGGGTACGGGGTTCGGCTACACCTTC. Residues: CASSLGTGFGYTF.

This CDR3 reads CASSLAGRPADTQYF. The DNA of the CDR3 is TGTGCCAGCAGCTTAGCGGGCCGCCCAGCAGATACGCAGTATTTT. The chain recombines TRBV11-2 with TRBJ2-3; D gene uncertain. In germline, CDR1 is SGHAT, CDR2 FQNNGV. The CDR3 length is 15 residues. V shed 1 base and J shed 4 bases, with 12 bases lying between them.

The table lists this clone with a count of one. The V call is TRBV7-6, the J call TRBJ2-7; TRBD2 might be the D (7 bases). The CDR3 consists of 15 residues. Trimming took 5 bases from V and 2 from J, leaving 16 bases between them. CDR1 SGHVS and CDR2 FNYEAQ come from the germline V gene. CDR3 in amino acids: CASSEGGGAAYEQYF. The CDR3 DNA reads as TGTGCCAGCAGCGAGGGTGGGGGGGCGGCCTACGAGCAGTACTTC.

The chain joins TRBV6-6 to TRBJ1-4; 7 nucleotides line up with TRBD1. CDR1 MNHNY and CDR2 SVGAGI come from the germline V gene (reference sequence). V was clipped by 2 bases and J by 3 bases; unmatched bases: 0. There are 14 residues in the CDR3. The CDR3 protein is CASSYTGANEKLFF. The CDR3 bases are TGTGCCAGCAGTTACACAGGGGCTAATGAAAAACTGTTTTTT.

This sequence joins TRBV7-3 and TRBJ1-1; TRBD1 matches at 7 bases. V shed 3 bases, J shed 1 base, and the junction held 14 bases outside the gene matches. The CDR3 loop spans 18 amino acids. CDR1 SGHTA and CDR2 FQGTGA come from the germline V gene. CDR3 nucleotide sequence: TGTGCCAGCAGCTTCACAGACAGGGTACGGGGGCAGAACACTGAAGCTTTCTTT. Amino acids: CASSFTDRVRGQNTEAFF.

The chain couples TRBV6-6 to TRBJ2-7; TRBD2 matches 8 bases. The germline CDR1 and CDR2 sequences are MNHNY and SVGAGI (reference sequence). Losses at the gene ends were 4 bases for V and 0 bases for J; bases not matched to a gene: 5. The CDR3 has 15 amino acids. CDR3 sequence (DNA): TGTGCCAGCAGTTCGATAGCGGGGTACTCCTACGAGCAGTACTTC. Its translation: CASSSIAGYSYEQYF.

The chain recombines TRBV9 with TRBJ1-2; tentatively, D is TRBD1 (6 bases). The CDR3 consists of 16 residues. CDR1 and CDR2 from the germline V gene are SGDLS and YYNGEE. V was clipped by 3 bases and J by 5 bases, with 20 bases between them. The CDR3 DNA sequence: TGTGCCAGCAGCGCAGCAATTACAGGGTACGGGTATGGCTACACCTTC. It encodes CASSAAITGYGYGYTF.

V and J are TRBV23-1 and TRBJ1-5, with D maybe TRBD1 (5 bases). TRBV23-1 is an ORF; its function is uncertain. Trimming left V 4 bases short and J 4 bases short, with 17 bases between. CDR3 length: 16 residues. The CDR3 is CASSRSATGLNQPQHF. CDR3 in DNA: TGCGCCAGCAGTCGATCCGCAACAGGACTAAATCAGCCCCAGCATTTT.

The V gene is TRBV9, the J gene TRBJ1-6; 7 nucleotides agree with TRBD1. Germline values: CDR1 SGDLS, CDR2 YYNGEE. Trimming took 4 bases from V and 8 from J; bases not matched to a gene: 9. This CDR3 region has 15 residues. The DNA of the CDR3 is TGTGCCAGCAGCCCCCCAGGGACAGTTGATTCACCCCTCCACTTT. Its protein is CASSPPGTVDSPLHF.

The genes are TRBV7-9 and TRBJ2-7; a weak D match, TRBD1 (6 bases). The germline V and J ends were trimmed by 5 bases and 3 bases, with 17 bases remaining between them. Germline CDR1 and CDR2: SEHNR and FQNEAQ (reference sequence). This CDR3 is 15 amino acids long. CDR3 in DNA: TGTGCCAGCAGCGTAGGGGGTCCGAGGGGCTACGAGCAGTACTTC. Its protein product is CASSVGGPRGYEQYF.

The count of this clone is one. The chain carries TRBV4-1 and TRBJ2-7; D might be TRBD1 (6 bases). The germline gives CDR1 MGHRA, CDR2 YSYEKL. V was clipped by 0 bases and J by 1 base, with 13 bases between them. This CDR3 region has 16 residues. CDR3 coding DNA: TGCGCCAGCAGCCAAGAATTCCCGACAGGTTCCTACGAGCAGTACTTC. Its translation is CASSQEFPTGSYEQYF.

The chain links TRBV10-3 to TRBJ2-5, with TRBD2 identical over 11 bases. The V gene's germline CDR1 is ENHRY and CDR2 SYGVKD. There are 14 residues in the CDR3. V trimming: 4 bases; J trimming: 3 bases; junction bases outside the gene matches: 1. Here the CDR3 DNA reads TGTGCCATCAGTGGGGGACTAGCGGAAGAGACCCAGTACTTC. It is translated as CAISGGLAEETQYF.

The chain links TRBV29-1 to TRBJ2-5; D possibly corresponds to TRBD1 (6 bases). The germline V gene has CDR1 SQVTM and CDR2 ANQGSEA. The CDR3 has 11 residues. The V end was cut by 4 bases, the J end by 11 bases, with 14 bases between. The CDR3: CSVARGGEQYF. The CDR3 DNA reads as TGCAGCGTTGCCAGGGGCGGTGAGCAGTACTTC.

This chain uses TRBV11-2 with TRBJ1-6; unclear D gene. Trimming took off 5 bases at V and 8 bases at J, with 10 bases between the two ends. The CDR3 totals 13 residues. Germline assignment: CDR1 SGHAT and CDR2 FQNNGV. CDR3 DNA sequence: TGTGCCAGCAGCCCGCGGGGTGATTCACCCCTCCACTTT. It translates to CASSPRGDSPLHF.